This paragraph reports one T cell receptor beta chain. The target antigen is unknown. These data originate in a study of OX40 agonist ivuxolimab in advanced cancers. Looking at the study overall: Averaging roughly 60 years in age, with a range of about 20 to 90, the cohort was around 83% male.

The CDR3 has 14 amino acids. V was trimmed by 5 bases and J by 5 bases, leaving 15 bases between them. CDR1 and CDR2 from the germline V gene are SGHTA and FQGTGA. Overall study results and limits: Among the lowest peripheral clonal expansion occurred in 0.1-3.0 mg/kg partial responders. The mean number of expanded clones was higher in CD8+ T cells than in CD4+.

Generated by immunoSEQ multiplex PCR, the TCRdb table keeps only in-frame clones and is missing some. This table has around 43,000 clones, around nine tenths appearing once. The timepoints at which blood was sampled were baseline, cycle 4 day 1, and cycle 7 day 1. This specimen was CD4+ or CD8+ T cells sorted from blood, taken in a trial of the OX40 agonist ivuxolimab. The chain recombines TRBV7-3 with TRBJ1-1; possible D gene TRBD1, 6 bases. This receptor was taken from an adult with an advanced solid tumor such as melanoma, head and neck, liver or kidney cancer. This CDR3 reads CASSPTGTRTEAFF. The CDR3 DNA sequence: TGTGCCAGCAGCCCAACCGGGACACGGACTGAAGCTTTCTTT.